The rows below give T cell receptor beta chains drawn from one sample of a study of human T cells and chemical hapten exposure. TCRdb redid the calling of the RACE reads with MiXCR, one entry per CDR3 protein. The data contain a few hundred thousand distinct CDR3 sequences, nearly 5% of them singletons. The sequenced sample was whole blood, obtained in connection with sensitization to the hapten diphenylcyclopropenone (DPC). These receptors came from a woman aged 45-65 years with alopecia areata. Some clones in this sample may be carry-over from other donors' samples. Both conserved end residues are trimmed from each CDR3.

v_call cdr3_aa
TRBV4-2 ASSLRGRRYEQF
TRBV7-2 ASLGTDAEQY
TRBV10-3 AINDGQTPQH
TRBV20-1 SARLPPTGADTEAF
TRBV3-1 ASSSGVSGNTIY
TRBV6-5 ASSQISGVSTDTQY
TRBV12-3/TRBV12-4 ASSPSPVAGYT
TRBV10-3 AISGDRGPPNYGYT
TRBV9 ASSVGEGITEAF
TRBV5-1 ASSLAYRSSGLPYEQY
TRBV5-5 ASSLEQGTYGYT
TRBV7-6 ASSWGQFTDTQY
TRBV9 ASSVDGRTGGNTIY
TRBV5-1 ASSLMAVKNTEAF